This TCR beta chain was observed in a study of T cell responses to AZD1222 COVID-19 vaccine. On the study more broadly: Pooled together were second doses at about 4 or about 12 weeks.

Overall study results and limits: Most donors were white British and more were female, and clonal diversity was possibly underestimated. Sampling that yielded the repertoires occurred only after the peak T cell response. Breadth and depth of Spike-specific TCRs rose after two AZD1222 doses.

To note about this clone: Its antigen remains unknown.

TCRdb's copy holds only in-frame clones and misses some; the assay was immunoSEQ multiplex PCR. The sample has over 150,000 clones, less than 90% seen once. V shed 4 bases, J shed 0 bases, and the junction held 7 bases outside the gene matches. CDR1 and CDR2 (germline): MNHNS, SASEGT. The CDR3 loop spans 17 amino acids. The rearrangement uses TRBV6-1 and TRBJ1-5; 9 bases are shared with TRBD1. This clonotype was obtained from an adult in good health. Sample: peripheral blood, taken on day 0 of AZD1222 vaccination. CDR3 nucleotides: TGTGCCAGCAGTGGGAGACAGGGGGAAAATAGCAATCAGCCCCAGCATTTT. Its translation: CASSGRQGENSNQPQHF.